This entry lists 18 T cell receptor beta chains sequenced from one sample in a study of early T cells in non-severe SARS-CoV-2 infection. Each CDR3 protein gets one entry after TCRdb re-called the 5' RACE reads with MiXCR. Altogether about 55,000 distinct CDR3 sequences are present, 6.5% to 7.5% being singletons, with the ten largest covering 5.8%. This specimen was whole blood, taken at baseline. The receptors originated from an adult who was a healthcare worker with PCR-confirmed SARS-CoV-2 infection or an uninfected control (not recorded which).

This clonotype has a count of ten or more. V usage is TRBV7-9 and J usage is TRBJ2-7, with D possibly matching TRBD1 (5 bases). Germline values: CDR1 SEHNR, CDR2 FQNEAQ (reference sequence). The CDR3 contains 13 residues. V lost 3 bases and J 4 bases, leaving 10 bases between the germline ends. The CDR3 protein is CASSFGHSYEQYF. In DNA form, the CDR3 reads TGTGCCAGCAGCTTCGGACATTCTTACGAGCAGTACTTC.

Ten or more counts support this clonotype. This chain joins TRBV27 and TRBJ2-7; TRBD1 matches at 7 bases. The CDR3 has 14 residues. The V gene's germline CDR1 is MNHEY and CDR2 SMNVEV (reference sequence). Unmatched junction bases numbered 4, after V lost 3 bases and J lost 2 bases. CDR3 protein: CASSFVGQAYEQYF. The DNA of the CDR3 is TGTGCCAGCAGTTTTGTAGGACAGGCCTACGAGCAGTACTTC.

This clonotype turned up a few times. This chain uses TRBV13 with TRBJ2-7; TRBD1 agrees at 9 bases. The CDR3 is made up of 15 amino acids. Germline CDR1 is PRHDT and CDR2 is FYEKMQ (reference sequence). Trimming cost V 3 bases and J 3 bases; bases outside gene matches: 6. CDR3 region: CASSFPGQGDYEQYF. For the CDR3, the DNA is TGTGCCAGCAGCTTTCCGGGACAGGGCGACTACGAGCAGTACTTC.

This chain uses TRBV28 with TRBJ1-5; D possibly corresponds to TRBD1 (5 bases). The germline V gene encodes CDR1 MDHEN and CDR2 SYDVKM. CDR3 length: 16 residues. V dropped 5 bases and J dropped 1 base, with 15 bases sitting between them. CDR3: CASSPGGWGSNQPQHF. CDR3 coding DNA: TGTGCCAGCAGTCCTGGCGGATGGGGGAGCAATCAGCCCCAGCATTTT.

V gene TRBV4-2 combines with J gene TRBJ2-7, with TRBD1 matching 8 bases. The length of the CDR3 is 16 residues. Trimming removed 1 base from V and 0 bases from J; junction bases left unmatched: 5. Germline CDR1 LGHNA, CDR2 YNFKEQ. CDR3 sequence (DNA): TGTGCCAGCAGCCAAGTTTCAGGGGGCTTCTCCTACGAGCAGTACTTC. Translated, it gives CASSQVSGGFSYEQYF.

The rearrangement joins TRBV28 to TRBJ2-3; TRBD1 matches at 7 bases. V lost 5 bases to trimming and J lost 10 bases; unmatched junction nucleotides: 6. The CDR3 length is 12 residues. The germline gives CDR1 MDHEN, CDR2 SYDVKM. The DNA of the CDR3 is TGTGCCAGCAGTCTGCGGACAGGTTCGCAGTATTTT. This codes for CASSLRTGSQYF.

This clonotype was picked up a small number of times. The chain recombines TRBV18 with TRBJ1-2; TRBD1 agrees at 9 bases. Germline assignment: CDR1 KGHSH and CDR2 LQKENI. The CDR3 runs to 16 residues. The V gene end was trimmed by 5 bases and the J gene end by 6 bases; junction bases not matched to a gene: 13. The CDR3: CASSSRPGTGIDGYTF. The DNA for the CDR3 is TGTGCCAGCTCATCACGTCCCGGGACAGGGATCGATGGCTACACCTTC.

In this sample, this clonotype turned up a few times. The chain has TRBV2 and TRBJ2-2; D is undetermined. Germline CDR1 SNHLY, CDR2 FYNNEI. The CDR3 is made up of 14 amino acids. Deletions cut 6 bases from V and 2 bases from J, with 10 bases between. The CDR3 nucleotides read TGTGCCAGCAGCGAGACCACTAACACCGGGGAGCTGTTTTTT. Its translation is CASSETTNTGELFF. Full variable domain (missing parts from reference TRBV2 and TRBJ2-2): EPEVTQTPSHQVTQMGQEVILRCVPISNHLYFYWYRQILGQKVEFLVSFYNNEISEKSEIFDDQFSVERPDGSNFTLKIRSTKLEDSAMYFCASSETTNTGELFFGEGSRLTVL.

This clonotype occurred a few times. The chain combines TRBV6-2 or TRBV6-3 with TRBJ1-5; 7 bases line up with TRBD1. This CDR3 comprises 15 residues. V gave up 1 base and J gave up 5 bases; unmatched junction bases: 5. Germline assignment: CDR1 MNHEY and CDR2 SVGEGT. CDR3 in amino acids: CASSYYQDRDQPQHF. The CDR3 DNA reads TGTGCCAGCAGTTACTACCAAGACAGGGATCAGCCCCAGCATTTT.

This clonotype was seen at least ten times. The CDR3 loop is CASTWDRGYGYTF. The CDR3 bases are TGTGCCAGCACCTGGGACAGGGGCTATGGCTACACCTTC. The chain has TRBV12-3 or TRBV12-4 and TRBJ1-2; TRBD1 matches at 10 bases. This CDR3 comprises 13 residues. With V trimmed by 7 bases and J by 4 bases, 3 bases remained unmatched.

The chain uses TRBV6-1 and TRBJ2-3, with 10 bases matching TRBD2. Looked up from germline, CDR1 is MNHNS and CDR2 is SASEGT. V lost 2 bases to trimming and J lost 0 bases; unmatched junction nucleotides: 5. The CDR3 is 17 amino acids. Here the CDR3 reads CASSENLAGASTDTQYF. For the CDR3, the DNA is TGTGCCAGCAGTGAAAACCTAGCGGGGGCCAGCACAGATACGCAGTATTTT.

The table lists this clonotype with many counts. The chain has TRBV24-1 and TRBJ2-7; TRBD2 matches 9 bases. This CDR3 contains 17 residues. V lost 4 bases and J lost 5; bases outside the gene matches: 14. CDR1 KGHDR and CDR2 SFDVKD come from the germline V gene. CDR3 sequence reads: CATSDPALNSGGHEQYF. The CDR3, as DNA: TGTGCCACCAGTGACCCGGCCCTGAATAGCGGGGGCCACGAGCAGTACTTC.

This clonotype was observed a few times. The V call is TRBV24-1, the J call TRBJ2-2; maybe TRBD1 (6 bases). Germline V CDR1 and CDR2: KGHDR, SFDVKD. The CDR3 is 14 amino acids. Trimming took 9 bases from V and 2 from J, leaving 12 bases between them. This CDR3 reads CATQRTVNTGELFF. The CDR3, as DNA: TGTGCCACCCAAAGGACAGTTAACACCGGGGAGCTGTTTTTT.

V is TRBV6-2 or TRBV6-3 and J is TRBJ2-1; 11 bases align to TRBD2. CDR3 size: 15 residues. CDR1 MNHEY and CDR2 SVGEGT come from the germline V gene. Losses at the gene ends were 7 bases for V and 3 bases for J; bases not matched to a gene: 5. The CDR3 nucleotides read TGTGCCAGCAATCAAGGGACTAGCGGCTACAATGAGCAGTTCTTC. It codes for CASNQGTSGYNEQFF.

A few counts support this clonotype. The chain has TRBV15 and TRBJ2-3, with 7 bases that match TRBD2. The junction had 9 bases not matched to a gene; V was cut back by 4 bases and J by 8 bases. Germline-derived CDR1 and CDR2 are LNHNV and YYDKDF (reference sequence). This CDR3 region has 14 residues. CDR3 coding DNA: TGTGCCACCAGCACCGGAGCAGGGAGGGGTACGCAGTATTTT. This gives the protein CATSTGAGRGTQYF. The full variable domain, rest sourced from reference TRBV15 and TRBJ2-3, is DAMVIQNPRYQVTQFGKPVTLSCSQTLNHNVMYWYQQKSSQAPKLLFHYYDKDFNNEADTPDNFQSRRPNTSFCFLDIRSPGLGDTAMYLCATSTGAGRGTQYFGPGTRLTVL.

The V call is TRBV11-2, the J call TRBJ2-3; D possibly corresponds to TRBD1 (5 bases). The CDR3 length is 14 residues. Per germline, CDR1 SGHAT and CDR2 FQNNGV. V was pared by 5 bases and J by 4 bases, with 13 bases between. CDR3 sequence (DNA): TGTGCCAGCAGCCCACCGGACACGCCAGATACGCAGTATTTT. It yields the protein CASSPPDTPDTQYF.

The sample holds a few counts of this clonotype. CDR3 coding DNA: TGTGCCAGCATGGGACGGAGTATTACCGGGGAGCTGTTTTTT. As protein: CASMGRSITGELFF. The rearrangement uses TRBV2 and TRBJ2-2; D might be TRBD1 or TRBD2, each matching 5 bases. Trimming took off 7 bases at V and 5 bases at J, with 14 bases between the two ends. Germline V lookup: CDR1 SNHLY, CDR2 FYNNEI. The CDR3 is made up of 14 amino acids.

This clonotype was picked up many times. This chain links TRBV6-2 or TRBV6-3 with TRBJ1-2; perhaps TRBD1 as D (5 bases). CDR3 size: 13 residues. The germline V gene encodes CDR1 MNHEY and CDR2 SVGEGT. Trimming removed 2 bases at V and 6 bases at J, with 10 bases between. In nucleotides, the CDR3 is TGTGCCAGCAGTTACACCGAGGGGAATGGCTACACCTTC. This translates into CASSYTEGNGYTF.